This TCR beta chain stems from a study of neurological immune-mediated disorders. The cDNA came from 5'RACE with 10-nucleotide random UMIs. In TCRdb, the 5' RACE reads were re-called with MiXCR into one record per CDR3 protein. The sample has around 71,000 distinct CDR3 sequences; roughly an eighth are singletons. This clonotype has a count of ten or more. What it recognizes is unknown. Sample time point: longitudinal time-point 1 (baseline). The CDR3 length is 13 residues. CDR1 is SNHLY, CDR2 FYNNEI, per germline. Trimming removed 1 base at V and 6 bases at J, with 7 bases between. Study-wide results and limits: No CDR3 amino acid sequences recurred among expanded clones across subjects, suggesting private repertoires in all groups.

The specimen was PBMCs. This chain connects TRBV2 to TRBJ1-5, with D unresolved. This receptor was identified in a female donor with HTLV-1-associated myelopathy (HAM/TSP). This CDR3 reads CASSEEVGQPQHF. In DNA form, the CDR3 reads TGTGCCAGCAGTGAAGAAGTGGGTCAGCCCCAGCATTTT.